A selection of T cell receptor beta chains follows, all from one sample in a study of cytomegalovirus exposure and HLA in healthy donors. Sequenced by immunoSEQ multiplex PCR; TCRdb stores in-frame clones only, minus some. Among about 210,000 clones, about four fifths were seen once, and the ten largest hold roughly a tenth. The sequencing input was PBMCs. The receptors stem from a woman aged 50 to 65 in good health and CMV-seropositive. CDR3s leave out the opening cysteine and the closing phenylalanine or tryptophan. A D gene is named only where the DNA matches it firmly.

V gene	D gene	J gene	CDR3 protein
TRBV6-1	NA	TRBJ1-1	ASSPGFRTEAF
TRBV19	NA	TRBJ1-1	ASSSTGLSTEAF
TRBV11-2	NA	TRBJ2-7	ASSLSLSSYEQY
TRBV28	NA	TRBJ2-3	ASSLGRGFSTDTQY
TRBV5-1	TRBD1	TRBJ1-2	ASSFGQGGYGYT
TRBV5-1	TRBD2	TRBJ2-3	ASSVQGLSTDTQY
TRBV6-5	TRBD1	TRBJ1-1	ASSPRGDTEAF
TRBV7-2	NA	TRBJ1-2	ASSLSAGLYGYT
TRBV7-2	NA	TRBJ1-1	ASSLGGLTNTEAF
TRBV10-3	NA	TRBJ1-1	AAKMNTEAF
TRBV5-1	NA	TRBJ1-1	ASSLEGVLVTEAF
TRBV5-1	TRBD1	TRBJ2-1	ASSLVTGGLDEQF
TRBV10-2	NA	TRBJ1-1	ASGESQGGSTEAF
TRBV7-8	NA	TRBJ1-2	ASSQGSPGSGYT
TRBV11-3	NA	TRBJ2-3	ASSLRRGGTDTQY
TRBV2	TRBD1	TRBJ1-5	ASKHNGQGTQPQH
TRBV6-6	TRBD1	TRBJ2-7	ASSSRTGYSYEQY
TRBV5-4	NA	TRBJ2-5	ASSLVGAGMGETQY
TRBV5-1	NA	TRBJ2-1	ASSLIVNNEQF
TRBV2	NA	TRBJ2-1	ASRGRVSYNEQF
TRBV6-6	NA	TRBJ1-6	ASNGGAGSPLH
TRBV9	TRBD1	TRBJ1-5	ASSVDGTGGNQPQH
TRBV6-4	NA	TRBJ2-3	ASRVSTGLADTQY
TRBV11-3	TRBD2	TRBJ2-3	ASSPGGPLDTQY
TRBV30	TRBD1	TRBJ1-6	AWSRGLQGAKSPLH
TRBV7-2	NA	TRBJ2-6	ASSLDSGAGANVLT
TRBV5-1	TRBD2	TRBJ2-7	ASSPRTSGFSYEQY
TRBV4-1	NA	TRBJ2-2	ASSQEPFAGTGELF
TRBV7-7	TRBD1	TRBJ1-3	ASSPGTGGSSGNTIY
TRBV28	TRBD1	TRBJ1-6	ASSRHRGPSPLH
TRBV4-1	NA	TRBJ2-3	ASSQLIGGQSFTDTQY
TRBV18	NA	TRBJ2-1	ASSPRGLGEQF
TRBV6-5	NA	TRBJ2-2	ASRNQGTGELF
TRBV2	NA	TRBJ2-7	ASRGTFGIYEQY
TRBV5-4	NA	TRBJ1-2	ASSPWGGANYGYT
TRBV7-2	NA	TRBJ1-5	ASSPAYSNQPQH
TRBV30	NA	TRBJ1-4	AWSGWEGEKLF
TRBV6-5	NA	TRBJ1-3	ASRRQPSSGNTIY
TRBV7-3	NA	TRBJ2-7	ASSLTLGSEQY
TRBV18	NA	TRBJ2-7	ASSPLASYEQY
TRBV5-1	NA	TRBJ2-2	ASSLTRGEGTGELF
TRBV18	TRBD1	TRBJ2-7	ASSRTGTGLIYEQY